This T cell receptor beta chain was profiled in a study of radiotherapy plus CTLA-4 blockade in lung cancer (dated by TCRdb to 2017 to 2018). As for the study more broadly: Objective responses occurred in roughly 19% of enrolled patients, and 25% to 40% achieved disease control. The paper as a whole reports these results and caveats: TCR clones derived from tumors expanded in peripheral blood after treatment with radiotherapy and ipilimumab. The strongest predictors of response were reported to be early dynamic shifts in blood T cell clones along with a rise in serum interferon-beta following radiation.

The library was built by means of the immunoSEQ multiplex PCR assay. TCRdb retrieved this table from immuneACCESS and kept in-frame rearrangements only. Not all clones are present; in checked studies, unresolved V genes account for under half, and no reason is known for the remainder. The sample yields more than 50,000 clones; 65% to 85% were counted once. About 3% of the sample goes to the ten largest clones. On this clone itself: Its antigen has not been determined. It has no much larger one-base neighbor in the sample; base qualities were not kept.

The study tested focal radiation therapy combined with CTLA-4 blockade (ipilimumab) in patients with chemo-refractory metastatic non-small-cell lung cancer. The germline V gene gives CDR1 as MGHRA and CDR2 as YSYEKL. The germline V and J ends show losses of 1 base and 2 bases respectively, and no gene match explains 13 bases of the junction. Inclusive of the bounding cysteine and phenylalanine, the CDR3 is 19 residues long. The retained sequence is limited to the CDR3, 57 bases, with the frame set at the first base. In this chain, TRBV4-1 is recombined with TRBJ2-3, with 9 middle bases fitting TRBD2. Sample: peripheral blood, taken from a patient treated with radiotherapy plus ipilimumab. The source of this sequence is a human donor with non-small cell lung cancer who had a complete response to radiotherapy plus ipilimumab. CDR3 reads: CASSQGSGGSPHITDTQYF. The sequence in DNA is TGCGCCAGCAGCCAAGGTAGCGGGGGATCACCGCACATCACAGATACGCAGTATTTT.